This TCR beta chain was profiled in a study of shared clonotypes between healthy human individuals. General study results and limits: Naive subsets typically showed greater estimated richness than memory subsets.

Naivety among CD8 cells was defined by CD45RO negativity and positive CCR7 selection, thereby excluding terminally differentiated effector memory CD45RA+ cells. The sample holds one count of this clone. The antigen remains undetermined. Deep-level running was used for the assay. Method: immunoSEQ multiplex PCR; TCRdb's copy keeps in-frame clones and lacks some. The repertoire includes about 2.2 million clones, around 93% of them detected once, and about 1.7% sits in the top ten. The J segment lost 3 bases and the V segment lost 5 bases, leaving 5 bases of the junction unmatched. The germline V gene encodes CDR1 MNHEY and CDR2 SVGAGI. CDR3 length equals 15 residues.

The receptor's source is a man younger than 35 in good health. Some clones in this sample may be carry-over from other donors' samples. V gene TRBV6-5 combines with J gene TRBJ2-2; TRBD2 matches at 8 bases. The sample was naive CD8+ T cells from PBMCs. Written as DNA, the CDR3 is TGTGCCAGCAGTACAGCGGGAGCGTACACCGGGGAGCTGTTTTTT. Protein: CASSTAGAYTGELFF.